This T cell receptor beta chain was retrieved from a study of blood T cell repertoires in COVID-19. Overall study: Sources were T cells, B-cell-depleted T cells, or PBMCs; the material itself was cDNA or gDNA.

This clone has only one observation. V lost 4 bases to trimming and J lost 5 bases, with 13 bases between them. The CDR3 has 14 residues. The germline gives CDR1 SGHKS, CDR2 YYEKEE (reference sequence). Some clones are missing from TCRdb's copy, which holds only in-frame ones; the method was immunoSEQ multiplex PCR. The data hold more than 35,000 clones, with about 88% observed a single time. The sequence derives from a human donor in a cohort sampled during active COVID-19. The sequencing sample was made of peripheral blood. The chain combines TRBV5-5 with TRBJ2-1; a possible D gene is TRBD2 (6 bases). In nucleotides, the CDR3 is TGTGCCAGCAGCGGCGGGACCTTCGACAATGAGCAGTTCTTC. Residues: CASSGGTFDNEQFF.